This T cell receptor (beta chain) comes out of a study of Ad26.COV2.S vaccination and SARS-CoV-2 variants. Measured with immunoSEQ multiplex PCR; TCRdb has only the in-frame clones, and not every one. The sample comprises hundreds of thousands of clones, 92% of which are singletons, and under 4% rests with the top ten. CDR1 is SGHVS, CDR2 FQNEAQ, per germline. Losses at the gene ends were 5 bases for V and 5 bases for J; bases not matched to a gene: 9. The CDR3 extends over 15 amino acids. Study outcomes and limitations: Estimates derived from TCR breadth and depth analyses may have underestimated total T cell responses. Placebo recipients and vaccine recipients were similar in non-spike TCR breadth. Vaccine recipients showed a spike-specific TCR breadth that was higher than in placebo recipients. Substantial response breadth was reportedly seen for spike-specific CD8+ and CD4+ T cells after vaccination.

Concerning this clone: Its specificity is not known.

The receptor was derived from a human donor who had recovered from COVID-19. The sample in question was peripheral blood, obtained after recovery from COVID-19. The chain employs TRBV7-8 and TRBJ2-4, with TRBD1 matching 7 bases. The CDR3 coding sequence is TGTGCCAGCAGCCTTAGGACAGGAAAGCAAAACATTCAGTACTTC. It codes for CASSLRTGKQNIQYF.